These 14 T cell receptor beta chains came from one sample sequenced in a study of blood T cell repertoires in COVID-19. The data were produced by immunoSEQ multiplex PCR, yet TCRdb's version contains in-frame clones alone and is incomplete. This table has some 300,000 clones, roughly 89% appearing once. Sequencing input: peripheral blood. These receptor sequences come from a woman aged 40 to 50 with COVID-19, enrolled during active disease.

The chain combines TRBV18 with TRBJ2-6, with a tentative D call TRBD1 (5 bases). With 5 bases removed from V and 4 bases from J, the gap between germline ends came to 12 bases. Germline V gene lookup returns CDR1 KGHSH and CDR2 LQKENI. The CDR3 is made up of 15 amino acids. CDR3 residues: CASSSGFGGANVLTF. The CDR3 coding sequence is TGTGCCAGCTCATCAGGGTTCGGGGGGGCCAACGTCCTGACTTTC.

This sequence joins TRBV5-6 and TRBJ1-1, with D maybe TRBD1 (5 bases). Germline V gene lookup returns CDR1 SGHDT and CDR2 YYEEEE. This CDR3 comprises 13 residues. The ends were cut back, 7 bases at V and 0 bases at J, with 10 bases in the middle. In DNA form, the CDR3 reads TGTGCCAGCTCCCAGGGCGTGAACACTGAAGCTTTCTTT. This gives the protein CASSQGVNTEAFF.

CDR3 in amino acids: CASSAGQGDSPLHF. The CDR3 coding sequence is TGTGCCAGCAGCGCGGGACAGGGGGATTCACCCCTCCACTTT. The chain uses TRBV11-1 and TRBJ1-6; 11 nucleotides match TRBD1. The CDR3 runs to 14 residues. The V segment lost 5 bases and the J segment 8 bases; nucleotides outside the gene matches: 2. The germline CDR1 and CDR2 sequences are SGHAT and FQDESV (reference sequence).

The V call is TRBV6-2 or TRBV6-3, the J call TRBJ1-5, with D hard to call. This CDR3 spans 14 amino acids. Looked up from germline, CDR1 is MNHEY and CDR2 is SVGEGT. V was pared by 2 bases and J by 3 bases, with 8 bases between. The CDR3 here is CASSYPADNQPQHF. In DNA, the CDR3 is TGTGCCAGCAGTTACCCCGCAGACAATCAGCCCCAGCATTTT.

The chain carries TRBV18 and TRBJ1-1; D is ambiguous. The CDR3 has 14 amino acids. Germline assignment: CDR1 KGHSH and CDR2 LQKENI. Between the trimmed V and J ends, which lost 2 bases and 5 bases, there was a span of 12 bases. Here the CDR3 DNA reads TGTGCCAGCTCACCAACGGGTGGAAAAACTGAAGCTTTCTTT. Amino acids: CASSPTGGKTEAFF. The full variable domain, with the rest looked up from reference TRBV18 and TRBJ1-1, is NAGVMQNPRHLVRRRGQEARLRCSPMKGHSHVYWYRQLPEEGLKFMVYLQKENIIDESGMPKERFSAEFPKEGPSILRIQQVVRGDSAAYFCASSPTGGKTEAFFGQGTRLTVV.

To note about this clone: This CDR3 is also generated by other DNA sequences in the sample. The V call is TRBV18, the J call TRBJ2-7; 7 bases map to TRBD2. Germline CDR1 and CDR2: KGHSH and LQKENI. This CDR3 has 14 amino acids. The J segment lost 1 base and the V segment lost 8 bases, leaving 8 bases of the junction unmatched. CDR3 DNA: TGTGCCAGCGCGGACGGGAGGCAGTCCTACGAGCAGTACTTC. Translating gives CASADGRQSYEQYF.

The chain recombines TRBV2 with TRBJ2-3; D may be TRBD2 (5 bases). V lost 5 bases, J lost 0 bases, and 9 bases lay in between. The CDR3 sequence is 14 residues long. Germline assignment: CDR1 SNHLY and CDR2 FYNNEI. CDR3 in DNA: TGTGCCAGCAGTTACCTAGCAAGCACAGATACGCAGTATTTT. Its translation is CASSYLASTDTQYF.

The chain uses TRBV13 and TRBJ1-1; D is unclear. Trimming cost V 0 bases and J 1 base, with 9 bases left between them. Germline CDR1 PRHDT, CDR2 FYEKMQ (reference sequence). The CDR3 has 15 amino acids. The CDR3 DNA is TGTGCCAGCAGCTTAGGTGGCAGATGGAACACTGAAGCTTTCTTT. Amino acid sequence: CASSLGGRWNTEAFF.

This clone was seen just once. This chain links TRBV7-2 with TRBJ1-2; 8 bases are shared with TRBD1. With 2 bases clipped from V and 4 bases from J, the junction kept 6 bases outside the gene matches. The germline gives CDR1 SGHTA, CDR2 FQGNSA. The CDR3 runs to 15 residues. CDR3 amino acids: CASSLKTGEGYGYTF. The CDR3 region has the DNA TGTGCCAGCAGCTTAAAGACAGGGGAGGGCTATGGCTACACCTTC.

The CDR3 sequence is CASSRSGRAGGITDTQYF. CDR3 sequence (DNA): TGCGCCAGCAGCCGGAGCGGGAGGGCGGGCGGTATTACAGATACGCAGTATTTT. J is TRBJ2-3 and V is TRBV5-1, with 10 positions matching TRBD2. The CDR3 covers 18 residues. The germline V gene encodes CDR1 SGHRS and CDR2 YFSETQ. V dropped 4 bases and J dropped 3; count of bases not matched to a gene: 14.

V gene TRBV7-2 combines with J gene TRBJ1-5; D remains unclear. The ends were cut back, 4 bases at V and 0 bases at J, with 10 bases in the middle. Germline V gene data show CDR1 as SGHTA and CDR2 as FQGNSA. The CDR3 is made up of 15 amino acids. The CDR3 DNA follows: TGTGCCAGCAGCTCAAACAGATATAGCAATCAGCCCCAGCATTTT. Its translation: CASSSNRYSNQPQHF.

The table lists this clone with a count of one. This chain joins TRBV7-9 and TRBJ2-5; 8 bases line up with TRBD1. The CDR3 is 15 amino acids. Germline CDR1 reads SEHNR; CDR2 reads FQNEAQ (reference sequence). The trim removed 5 bases at V and 4 bases at J, leaving 9 bases unmatched. The CDR3 sequence is CASSPGGPIGETQYF. CDR3 DNA: TGTGCCAGCAGCCCAGGGGGCCCAATAGGAGAGACCCAGTACTTC.

In nucleotides, the CDR3 is TGTGCCAGCAGTTTTGGTGGGAGGTACACAGATACGCAGTATTTT. It is translated as CASSFGGRYTDTQYF. The rearrangement links TRBV27 to TRBJ2-3; TRBD2 is a possible D gene (6 bases). Trimming took off 3 bases at V and 2 bases at J, with 12 bases between the two ends. The CDR3 has 15 residues. Germline CDR1 and CDR2: MNHEY and SMNVEV (reference sequence).

This clone was seen once. The chain is built from TRBV7-9 and TRBJ1-1, with D possibly being TRBD1 (6 bases). The CDR3 runs 15 residues. The germline V and J ends were trimmed by 4 bases and 4 bases, with 16 bases remaining between them. The germline V gene has CDR1 SEHNR and CDR2 FQNEAQ (reference sequence). The CDR3 coding sequence is TGTGCCAGCAGCTCCGGACAGCCCCTAGGCACTGAAGCTTTCTTT. This sequence encodes CASSSGQPLGTEAFF.